This TCR beta chain is from a study of Graves' ophthalmopathy and Graves' hyperthyroidism. This clonotype was seen ten or more times. Per germline, CDR1 MNHNY and CDR2 SVGAGI (reference sequence). The CDR3 is 15 amino acids. Trimming removed 2 bases at V and 5 bases at J, with 15 bases between. Transcripts of RNA were the source for amplifying TCR beta CDR3 regions. The first-round RT-PCR employed HTBI primers together with the Qiagen OneStep RT-PCR kit. A multiplex PCR was then performed as the second round. TCRdb itself ran the multiplex PCR reads through MiXCR, one entry per CDR3 protein. The sample shows around 1.1 million distinct CDR3 sequences, less than 45% of them seen only once.

This TCR was sampled from an adult man with Graves' hyperthyroidism. The specimen was peripheral blood or thyroid tissue (not recorded which). The rearrangement uses TRBV6-6 and TRBJ2-5; D gene uncertain. Written as DNA, the CDR3 is TGTGCCAGCAGTTACGACCTCAAGATTGTGGAGACCCAGTACTTC. Its protein is CASSYDLKIVETQYF.